A single sample is the source of the 24 T cell receptor beta chains below, sequenced in a study of CD8+CD57+ T cells in acquired aplastic anemia. Genomic DNA provided the template from which TCR beta VDJ and CDR3 profiles were obtained. TCRdb re-derived calls from the reads in MiXCR, one entry per CDR3 protein. The table shows 200,000 to 250,000 distinct CDR3 sequences, with about a third occurring only once. The sample taken for sequencing was sorted CD4+, CD8+, or CD8+CD57+ T cells (not recorded which) from PBMCs. These receptors were collected from a human donor in good health, serving as a control.

This clonotype showed up many times. In DNA form, the CDR3 reads TGCAGTGCCCCCTCTGGGCGGTGGGAGACCCAGTACTTC. Translating it yields CSAPSGRWETQYF. The rearrangement joins TRBV20-1 to TRBJ2-5; no definite D call. V was pared by 6 bases and J by 5 bases, with 16 bases between. This CDR3 comprises 13 residues. CDR1 is DFQATT and CDR2 is SNEGSKA in the germline V gene (reference sequence).

This sequence joins TRBV11-1 and TRBJ2-1, with 9 bases fitting TRBD1. V shed 5 bases and J 3 bases; nucleotides not matched to a gene: 11. CDR3 length: 17 residues. CDR1 and CDR2 from the germline V gene are SGHAT and FQDESV (reference sequence). The CDR3 loop is CASSKAQGAQDYNEQFF. The CDR3 DNA is TGTGCCAGCAGCAAAGCACAGGGGGCGCAGGACTACAATGAGCAGTTCTTC.

This clonotype appeared a few times. The chain couples TRBV4-2 to TRBJ2-3; a weak D match, TRBD2 (6 bases). The CDR3 sequence is 16 residues long. Trimming shortened V by 4 bases and J by 4 bases, and 18 bases separated the two germline ends. Per germline, CDR1 LGHNA and CDR2 YNFKEQ. CDR3 loop: CASSPTSSVTADTQYF. CDR3 DNA sequence: TGTGCCAGCAGCCCAACCTCTAGCGTAACGGCAGATACGCAGTATTTT.

The chain carries TRBV4-1 and TRBJ2-3; D may be TRBD1 (7 bases). The CDR3 spans 18 residues. Trimming took off 1 base at V and 0 bases at J, with 17 bases between the two ends. The germline V gene has CDR1 MGHRA and CDR2 YSYEKL. The CDR3 region is CASSQVVKQGTSTDTQYF. CDR3 coding DNA: TGCGCCAGCAGCCAAGTCGTCAAACAGGGGACTAGCACAGATACGCAGTATTTT.

This clonotype was seen only once. Because it lacks the conserved phenylalanine or tryptophan at the end, this CDR3 is likely a read error. J is TRBJ2-7 and V is TRBV11-1; D might be TRBD1 (8 bases). This CDR3 contains 17 residues. V was shortened by 0 bases and J by 6 bases, with 21 bases between the two germline ends. Germline V gene data show CDR1 as SGHAT and CDR2 as FQDESV (reference sequence). CDR3 in amino acids: CASSLAFYRGRVSEQYL. CDR3 DNA sequence: TGTGCCAGCAGCTTAGCCTTCTACAGGGGGAGGGTTAGCGAGCAGTACCTC.

The chain employs TRBV12-3 or TRBV12-4 and TRBJ2-7; TRBD2 aligns across 10 bases. The CDR3 consists of 11 residues. V was pared by 3 bases and J by 12 bases, with 2 bases of the junction left unmatched. CDR3: CASSFTSGTYF. The CDR3 DNA follows: TGTGCCAGCAGTTTCACTAGCGGGACGTACTTC.

This clonotype was counted ten times or more. This chain links TRBV10-3 with TRBJ2-4; the D gene is possibly TRBD2 (6 bases). Germline V gene lookup returns CDR1 ENHRY and CDR2 SYGVKD. There are 14 residues in the CDR3. The V and J ends lost 6 bases and 13 bases respectively, with 22 bases between them. The CDR3 protein is CAIRNPVPGLPQYF. CDR3 bases: TGTGCCATCAGAAACCCAGTCCCGGGACTCCCACAGTACTTC.

This clonotype was seen once. The chain links TRBV20-1 to TRBJ2-7, with 7 bases lining up with TRBD2. Germline CDR1 and CDR2: DFQATT and SNEGSKA (reference sequence). The junction had 6 bases not matched to a gene; V was cut back by 5 bases and J by 2 bases. This CDR3 contains 13 residues. Here the CDR3 DNA reads TGCAGTGCTGGGGGGGACGGGGCCTACGAGCAGTACTTC. Translation: CSAGGDGAYEQYF.

The gene calls are TRBV19 and TRBJ2-7; TRBD1 matches at 8 bases. The germline V gene encodes CDR1 LNHDA and CDR2 SQIVND (reference sequence). The V gene end was trimmed by 5 bases and the J gene end by 3 bases; junction bases not matched to a gene: 9. The CDR3 runs 15 residues. Written as DNA, the CDR3 is TGTGCCAGTAGTGTCACCTCAGGGGGCGTCTACGAGCAGTACTTC. It specifies CASSVTSGGVYEQYF.

This clonotype occurred many times. V and J are TRBV2 and TRBJ2-5; TRBD2 matches 13 bases. J was trimmed by 4 bases and V by 8 bases; bases with no gene match: 4. Germline V lookup: CDR1 SNHLY, CDR2 FYNNEI. The length of the CDR3 is 14 residues. DNA of the CDR3: TGTGCCAGCGAAAGACTAGCGGGAGGAGAGACCCAGTACTTC. Translating gives CASERLAGGETQYF.

This clonotype appeared a single time. A clone one base away is much larger, so this may be a read error. As DNA, the CDR3 is TGCAGTGCTAGCCAGCCGAAACAGGAATACTACGAGCAGTACTTC. Translation gives CSASQPKQEYYEQYF. The chain links TRBV20-1 to TRBJ2-7, with a weak D call TRBD1 (5 bases). The ends were cut back, 3 bases at V and 3 bases at J, with 18 bases in the middle. The germline gives CDR1 DFQATT, CDR2 SNEGSKA (reference sequence). This CDR3 region has 15 residues.

The chain links TRBV11-2 to TRBJ2-1; 14 bases map to TRBD2. With V trimmed by 1 base and J by 7 bases, 9 bases remained unmatched. CDR3 length equals 18 residues. Germline V lookup: CDR1 SGHAT, CDR2 FQNNGV. Here the CDR3 reads CASSLVDRLAGGLNEQFF. CDR3 bases: TGTGCCAGCAGCTTAGTGGATCGACTAGCGGGAGGGCTGAATGAGCAGTTCTTC.

This clonotype was picked up many times. The gene calls are TRBV20-1 and TRBJ2-5, with D maybe TRBD2 (6 bases). The germline V and J ends were trimmed by 3 bases and 2 bases, with 13 bases remaining between them. The germline V gene encodes CDR1 DFQATT and CDR2 SNEGSKA (reference sequence). The CDR3 sequence is 14 residues long. This chain's CDR3 is CSARSSSVQETQYF. CDR3 sequence (DNA): TGCAGTGCTAGGAGCTCTAGCGTTCAAGAGACCCAGTACTTC.

This chain connects TRBV24-1 to TRBJ2-7, with 11 bases lining up with TRBD2. V dropped 9 bases and J dropped 3; count of bases not matched to a gene: 3. Germline CDR1 and CDR2: KGHDR and SFDVKD. CDR3 length equals 13 residues. The CDR3 nucleotides are TGTGCCACCCAGGGACTAGCGGACTACGAGCAGTACTTC. Translated, it gives CATQGLADYEQYF.

The chain joins TRBV12-3 or TRBV12-4 to TRBJ1-5; D uncertain. The CDR3 sequence is 14 residues long. Trimming removed 2 bases at V and 9 bases at J, with 14 bases between. Here the CDR3 DNA reads TGTGCCAGCAGTTTATTCGGGCGCCATGCGCCCCAGCATTTT. Protein product: CASSLFGRHAPQHF.

In this sample, this clonotype turned up many times. The chain employs TRBV29-1 and TRBJ2-7, with TRBD1 identical over 8 bases. CDR1 SQVTM and CDR2 ANQGSEA come from the germline V gene. V trimming: 4 bases; J trimming: 6 bases; junction bases outside the gene matches: 5. The CDR3 spans 12 residues. The CDR3 is CSVGQGASEQYF. CDR3 bases: TGCAGCGTTGGGCAGGGGGCAAGCGAGCAGTACTTC.

The sample holds a few counts of this clonotype. The chain carries TRBV12-5 and TRBJ2-7; D uncertain. The CDR3 sequence is 11 residues long. The V gene lost 6 bases and the J gene lost 3 bases, with 6 bases spanning the gap. Germline values: CDR1 LGHNT, CDR2 FRNRAP. The CDR3: CASGYDYEQYF. In DNA, the CDR3 is TGTGCTAGTGGGTACGACTACGAGCAGTACTTC.

The V call is TRBV20-1, the J call TRBJ2-1; 13 bases are a match to TRBD2. This CDR3 contains 15 residues. Germline CDR1 is DFQATT and CDR2 is SNEGSKA (reference sequence). V lost 2 bases to trimming and J lost 5 bases; unmatched junction nucleotides: 3. The CDR3 DNA reads as TGCAGTGCTAGATCCGGGACTAGCGGGAACAATGAGCAGTTCTTC. Protein: CSARSGTSGNNEQFF.

The chain employs TRBV2 and TRBJ1-5, with D uncertain. CDR1 and CDR2 (germline): SNHLY, FYNNEI. The ends were cut back, 4 bases at V and 6 bases at J, with 10 bases in the middle. This CDR3 spans 13 amino acids. CDR3 nucleotide sequence: TGTGCCAGCAGTGTTGGCAGGTTTCAGCCCCAGCATTTT. Translated: CASSVGRFQPQHF.

A note on this clonotype: One junction end disagrees with the germline gene, perhaps due to a read error. The V call is TRBV6-5, the J call TRBJ1-2; tentative D call: TRBD1 (6 bases). Looked up from germline, CDR1 is MNHEY and CDR2 is SVGAGI. This CDR3 comprises 15 residues. For the CDR3, the DNA is TGTGCCTGCAGTTACGGGGGGGCAGGAAACTATGGCTACACCTTC. Encoded protein: CACSYGGAGNYGYTF.

This clonotype was counted ten times or more. The chain has TRBV7-2 and TRBJ2-1; D may match TRBD1 or TRBD2 (5 bases each). Germline CDR1 and CDR2: SGHTA and FQGNSA. The CDR3 has 14 residues. V lost 5 bases, J lost 7 bases, and 15 bases lay in between. The CDR3 sequence: CASSGGRVVNEQFF. In DNA, the CDR3 is TGTGCCAGCAGCGGGGGAAGGGTGGTTAATGAGCAGTTCTTC.

The table lists this clonotype with many counts. The gene calls are TRBV19 and TRBJ1-1, with a weak D call TRBD1 (6 bases). Looked up from germline, CDR1 is LNHDA and CDR2 is SQIVND (reference sequence). V was clipped by 4 bases and J by 1 base, with 16 bases between them. The CDR3 is made up of 16 amino acids. The CDR3: CASSTGPDRGNTEAFF. The CDR3 DNA follows: TGTGCCAGTAGTACCGGCCCGGACAGAGGGAACACTGAAGCTTTCTTT.

Many counts were recorded for this clonotype. The CDR3 DNA reads as TGCGCCAGCAGCGCCATGCTAAACACTGAAGCTTTCTTT. As protein: CASSAMLNTEAFF. This chain uses TRBV5-1 with TRBJ1-1; D not resolved. With 4 bases removed from V and 2 bases from J, the gap between germline ends came to 9 bases. Germline V gene data show CDR1 as SGHRS and CDR2 as YFSETQ. This CDR3 is built from 13 residues.

This clonotype was found a few times. At one of its ends the junction is not consistent with the germline gene, which may arise from a read error. The chain joins TRBV25-1 to TRBJ2-6; TRBD2 aligns across 9 bases. Germline V gene lookup returns CDR1 MGHDK and CDR2 SYGVNS. The CDR3 sequence is 17 residues long. CDR3 sequence: CASSSGTSSPGANVLTF. CDR3 in DNA: TGCGCCAGCAGCTCAGGGACTAGCTCCCCCGGGGCCAACGTCCTGACTTTC.